This T cell receptor beta chain was identified during a study of cytomegalovirus exposure and HLA in healthy donors. Study-level points and caveats: There were under 200 TCR beta chains listed as cytomegalovirus-associated. Published work reported that the classifier diagnosed cytomegalovirus status with high specificity and sensitivity.

Profiling relied on immunoSEQ multiplex PCR, and the TCRdb table lists in-frame clones only, not all of them. Found here are roughly 170,000 clones, 80% to 85% of them singletons; the top ten hold approximately 2.9%. The ends lost 1 base at V and 7 bases at J; junction bases unmatched: 7. CDR3 length: 14 residues. Germline values: CDR1 SGHDT, CDR2 YYEEEE. This clone was recorded a few times. Its antigen is currently unknown. Source material: PBMCs. V and J are TRBV5-6 and TRBJ1-2; 7 bases fit TRBD1. This receptor was identified in a young woman in good health and CMV-seropositive. The CDR3 loop is CASSLKGAGGGYTF. CDR3 DNA: TGTGCCAGCAGCTTGAAGGGGGCAGGTGGTGGCTACACCTTC.